This TCR beta chain was profiled in a study of blood T cell repertoires in COVID-19. Method: immunoSEQ multiplex PCR; TCRdb's copy keeps in-frame clones and lacks some. The sample includes under 300,000 clones, roughly 87% seen only once; the top ten take around 6%. The CDR3 is 16 residues long. After removal of 9 bases from V and 3 bases from J, the junction contained 9 bases not matched to a gene. The germline V gene encodes CDR1 KGHDR and CDR2 SFDVKD. The sequenced material came from PBMCs or T cells enriched from blood (not recorded which). The origin of this receptor is a woman between 25 and 40 years old with acute COVID-19. This rearrangement joins TRBV24-1 to TRBJ2-1; 11 bases are a match to TRBD2. CDR3 DNA sequence: TGTGCCACCTCTTTAGCGGGGGGGCGGGGCTACAATGAGCAGTTCTTC. It translates to CATSLAGGRGYNEQFF.